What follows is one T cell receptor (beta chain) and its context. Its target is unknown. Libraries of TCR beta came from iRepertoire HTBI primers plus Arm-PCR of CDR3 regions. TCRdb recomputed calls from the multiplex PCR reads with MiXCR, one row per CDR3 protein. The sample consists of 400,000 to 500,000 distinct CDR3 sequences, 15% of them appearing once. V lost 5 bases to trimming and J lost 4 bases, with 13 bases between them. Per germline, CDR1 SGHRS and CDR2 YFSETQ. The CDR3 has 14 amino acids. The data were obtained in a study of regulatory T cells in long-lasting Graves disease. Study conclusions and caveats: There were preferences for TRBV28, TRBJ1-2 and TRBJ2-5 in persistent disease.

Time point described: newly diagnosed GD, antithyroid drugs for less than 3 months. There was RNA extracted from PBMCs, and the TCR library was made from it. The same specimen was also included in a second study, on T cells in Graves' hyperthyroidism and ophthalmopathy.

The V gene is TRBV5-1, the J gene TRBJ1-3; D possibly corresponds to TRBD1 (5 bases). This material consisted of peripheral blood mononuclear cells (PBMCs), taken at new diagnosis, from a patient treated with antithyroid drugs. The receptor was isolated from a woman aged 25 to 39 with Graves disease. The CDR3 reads CASRRDVRGNTIYF. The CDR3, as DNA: TGCGCCAGCAGAAGGGACGTCAGGGGAAACACCATATATTTT.